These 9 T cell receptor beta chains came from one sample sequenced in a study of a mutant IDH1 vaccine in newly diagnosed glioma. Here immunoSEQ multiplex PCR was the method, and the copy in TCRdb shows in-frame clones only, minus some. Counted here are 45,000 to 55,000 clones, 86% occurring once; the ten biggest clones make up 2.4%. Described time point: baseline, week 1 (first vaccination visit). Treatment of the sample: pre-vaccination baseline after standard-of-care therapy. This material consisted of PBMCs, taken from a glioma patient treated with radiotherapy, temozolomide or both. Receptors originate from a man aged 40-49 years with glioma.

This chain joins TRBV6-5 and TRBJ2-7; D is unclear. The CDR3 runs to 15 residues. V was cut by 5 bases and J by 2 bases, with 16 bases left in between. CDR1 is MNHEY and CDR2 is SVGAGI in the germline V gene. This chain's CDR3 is CASSPSPTEPYEQYF. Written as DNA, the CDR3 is TGTGCCAGCAGTCCCTCCCCGACGGAACCCTACGAGCAGTACTTC.

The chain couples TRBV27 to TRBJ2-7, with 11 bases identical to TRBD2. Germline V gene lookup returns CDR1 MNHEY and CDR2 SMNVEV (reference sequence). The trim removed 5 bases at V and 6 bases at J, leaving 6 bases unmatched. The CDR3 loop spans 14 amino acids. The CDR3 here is CASSHVAGGGEQYF. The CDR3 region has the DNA TGTGCCAGCAGTCACGTAGCGGGAGGGGGCGAGCAGTACTTC.

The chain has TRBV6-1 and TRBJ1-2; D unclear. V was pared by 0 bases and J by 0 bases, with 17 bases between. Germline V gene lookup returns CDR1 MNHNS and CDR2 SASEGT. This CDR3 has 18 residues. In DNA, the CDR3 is TGTGCCAGCAGTGAAGCCCTCGGACGTCCACTCGCTAACTATGGCTACACCTTC. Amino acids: CASSEALGRPLANYGYTF.

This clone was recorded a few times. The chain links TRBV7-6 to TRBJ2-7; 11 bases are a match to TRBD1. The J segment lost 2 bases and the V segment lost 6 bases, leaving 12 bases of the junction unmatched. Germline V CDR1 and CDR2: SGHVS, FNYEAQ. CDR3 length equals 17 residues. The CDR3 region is CASSTTRTGGKTYEQYF. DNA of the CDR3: TGTGCCAGCAGTACCACCCGGACAGGGGGCAAGACCTACGAGCAGTACTTC.

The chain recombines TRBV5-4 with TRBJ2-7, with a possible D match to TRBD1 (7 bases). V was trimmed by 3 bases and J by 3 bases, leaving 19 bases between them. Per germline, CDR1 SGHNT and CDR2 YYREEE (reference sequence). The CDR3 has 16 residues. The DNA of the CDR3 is TGTGCCAGCAGCTATGCAGGGGGGCTGTCGAACTACGAGCAGTACTTC. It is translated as CASSYAGGLSNYEQYF.

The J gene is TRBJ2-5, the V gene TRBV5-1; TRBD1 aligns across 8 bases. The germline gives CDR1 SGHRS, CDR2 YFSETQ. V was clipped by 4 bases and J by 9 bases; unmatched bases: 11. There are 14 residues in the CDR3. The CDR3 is CASSPGQVLEAQYF. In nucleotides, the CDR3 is TGCGCCAGCAGCCCGGGACAGGTACTGGAGGCCCAGTACTTC.

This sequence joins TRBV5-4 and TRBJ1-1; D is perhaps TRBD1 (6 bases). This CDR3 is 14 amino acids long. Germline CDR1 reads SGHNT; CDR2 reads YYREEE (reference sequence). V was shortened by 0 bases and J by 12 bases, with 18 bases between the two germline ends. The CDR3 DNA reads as TGTGCCAGCAGCTTGGAAGGACAGCAGTCAGAAACTTTCTTT. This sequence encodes CASSLEGQQSETFF.

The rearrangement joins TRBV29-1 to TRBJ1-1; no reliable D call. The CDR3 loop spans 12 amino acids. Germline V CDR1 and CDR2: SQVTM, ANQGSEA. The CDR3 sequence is CSLSGGNTEAFF. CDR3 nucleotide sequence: TGCAGTTTGAGTGGTGGAAACACTGAAGCTTTCTTT.

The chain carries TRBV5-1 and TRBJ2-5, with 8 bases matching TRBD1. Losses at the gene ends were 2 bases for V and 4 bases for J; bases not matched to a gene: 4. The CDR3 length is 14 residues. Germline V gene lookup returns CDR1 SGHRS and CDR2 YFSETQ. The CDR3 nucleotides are TGCGCCAGCAGCTTAGGACAGGGCGGAGAGACCCAGTACTTC. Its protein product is CASSLGQGGETQYF.